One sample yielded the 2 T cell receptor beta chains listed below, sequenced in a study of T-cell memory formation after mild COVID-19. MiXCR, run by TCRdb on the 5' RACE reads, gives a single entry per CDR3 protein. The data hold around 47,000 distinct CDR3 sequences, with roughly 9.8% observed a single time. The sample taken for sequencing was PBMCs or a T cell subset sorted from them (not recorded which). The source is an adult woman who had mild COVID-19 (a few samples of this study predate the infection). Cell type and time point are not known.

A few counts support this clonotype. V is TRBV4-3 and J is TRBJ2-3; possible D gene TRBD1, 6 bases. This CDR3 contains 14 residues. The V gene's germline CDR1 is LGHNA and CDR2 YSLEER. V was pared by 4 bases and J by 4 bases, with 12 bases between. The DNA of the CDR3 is TGCGCCAGCAGCCTAGGACAGATTTCAGATACGCAGTATTTT. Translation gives CASSLGQISDTQYF.

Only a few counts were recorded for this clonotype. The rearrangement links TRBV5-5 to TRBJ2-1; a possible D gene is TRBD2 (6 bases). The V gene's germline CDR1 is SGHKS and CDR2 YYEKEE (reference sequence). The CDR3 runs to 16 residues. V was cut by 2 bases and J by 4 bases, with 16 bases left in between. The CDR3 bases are TGTGCCAGCAGCTTAACTTCGACTAGAGGATACAATGAGCAGTTCTTC. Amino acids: CASSLTSTRGYNEQFF.